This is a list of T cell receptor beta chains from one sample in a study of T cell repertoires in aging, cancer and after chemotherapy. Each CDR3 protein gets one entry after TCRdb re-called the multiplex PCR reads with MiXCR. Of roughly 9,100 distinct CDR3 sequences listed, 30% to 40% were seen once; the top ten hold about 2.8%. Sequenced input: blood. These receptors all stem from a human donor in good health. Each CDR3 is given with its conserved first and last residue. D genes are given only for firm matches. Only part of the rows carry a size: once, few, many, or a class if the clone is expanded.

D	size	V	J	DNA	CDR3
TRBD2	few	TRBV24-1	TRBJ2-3	TGTGCCACCAGTGATTTGGGCGGGGGAAGCACAGATACGCAGTATTTT	CATSDLGGGSTDTQYF
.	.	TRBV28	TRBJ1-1	TGTGCCAGCAGTATGAACACTGAAGCTTTCTTT	CASSMNTEAFF
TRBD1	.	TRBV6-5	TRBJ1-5	TGTGCCAGCAGGGCCACAGGGGATTCTCAGCCCCAGCATTTT	CASRATGDSQPQHF
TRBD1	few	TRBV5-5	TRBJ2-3	TGTGCCAGCAGCGGCCGGACAGGGGGCCGAGATACGCAGTATTTT	CASSGRTGGRDTQYF
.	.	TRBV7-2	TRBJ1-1	TGTGCCAGCAACCCCTCCCGGGGCGCGAACACTGAAGCTTTCTTT	CASNPSRGANTEAFF
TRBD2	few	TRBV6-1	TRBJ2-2	TGTGCCAGCAGCCGGAACGGAGCTAGCGGGAGAACCACCGGGGAGCTGTTTTTT	CASSRNGASGRTTGELFF
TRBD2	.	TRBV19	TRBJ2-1	TGTGCCAGTAGTCTCCGGGAGGCCGCCAATGAGCAGTTCTTC	CASSLREAANEQFF
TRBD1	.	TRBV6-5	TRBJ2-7	TGTGCCACCATACAGGGGTCGAGTGAGCAGTACTTC	CATIQGSSEQYF
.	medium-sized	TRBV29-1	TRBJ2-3	TGCAGCGTTGAAGGGTCGATTTCCCAGGGCACAGATACGCAGTATTTT	CSVEGSISQGTDTQYF
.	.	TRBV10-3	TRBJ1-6	TGTGCCATCAGATTCTGGGGGCAAGGTTATAATTCACCCCTCCACTTT	CAIRFWGQGYNSPLHF
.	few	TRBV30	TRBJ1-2	TGTGCCTGGAGTGTATTGGGGTCCTATGGCTACACCTTC	CAWSVLGSYGYTF
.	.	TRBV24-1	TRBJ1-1	TGTGCCACCAGTTTCGGGGTGAACACTGAAGCTTTCTTT	CATSFGVNTEAFF
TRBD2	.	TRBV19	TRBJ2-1	TGTGCCAGCAGGCGGGAGGGCCTCGGCTACAATGAGCAGTTCTTC	CASRREGLGYNEQFF
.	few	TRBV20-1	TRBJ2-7	TGCAGTGCTAGAGAGTTAGGGGGGCGCGGTTCCTACGAGCAGTACTTC	CSARELGGRGSYEQYF
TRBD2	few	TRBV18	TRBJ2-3	TGTGCCAGCTCAAGGACTAGCGGGGGGGATACGCAGTATTTT	CASSRTSGGDTQYF
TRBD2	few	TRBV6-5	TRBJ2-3	TGTGCCAGCAGTGCAGATAGCGGGAGGGCGCAGTATTTT	CASSADSGRAQYF
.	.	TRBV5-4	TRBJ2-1	TGTGCCAGCAGCTTGGGGCGGGTATCCTACAATGAGCAGTTCTTC	CASSLGRVSYNEQFF
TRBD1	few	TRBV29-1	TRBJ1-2	TGCAGCGTTGAAGATCGGGCGGGACAGGGGGCATACTATGGCTACACCTTC	CSVEDRAGQGAYYGYTF
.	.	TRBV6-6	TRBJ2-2	TGTGCCAGCAGTCCGGCGGGGACCGGGGAGCTGTTTTTT	CASSPAGTGELFF
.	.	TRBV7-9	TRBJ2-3	TGTGCCAGCAGCTCTCACACAGATACGCAGTATTTT	CASSSHTDTQYF
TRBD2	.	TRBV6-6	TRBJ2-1	TGTGCCAGCAGGGGGGATGAGCGGGGGGTGGGCAATGAGCAGTTCTTC	CASRGDERGVGNEQFF
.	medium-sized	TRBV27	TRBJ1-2	TGTGCCAGCAGTCCCCCTAAGGGGGGCGGCTACACCTTC	CASSPPKGGGYTF
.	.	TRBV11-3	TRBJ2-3	TGTGCCAGCACCCTCCAGGTCGGCACAGATACGCAGTATTTT	CASTLQVGTDTQYF
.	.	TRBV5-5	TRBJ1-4	TGCGCCAGCAGCCGGAGGACAGCGACTAATGAAAAACTGTTTTTT	CASSRRTATNEKLFF
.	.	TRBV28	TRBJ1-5	TGTGCCAGCAGTTTACCAGGGAATCAGCCCCAGCATTTT	CASSLPGNQPQHF
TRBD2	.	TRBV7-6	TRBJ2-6	TGTGCCAGCAGCCGTCTTAGCGGGAGGTCTGGGGCCAACGTCCTGACTTTC	CASSRLSGRSGANVLTF
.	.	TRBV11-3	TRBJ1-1	TGTGCCAGCAGCCAAGGGTTAAGTAGCACTGAAGCTTTCTTT	CASSQGLSSTEAFF
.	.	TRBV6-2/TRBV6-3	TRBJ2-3	TGTGCCAGCAGTGACTCCTTAGGGGGAGATACGCAGTATTTT	CASSDSLGGDTQYF
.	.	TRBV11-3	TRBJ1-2	TGTGCCAGCAGCTTAGGTGGGGGACGGAACCCCTCTAACTATGGCTACACCTTC	CASSLGGGRNPSNYGYTF
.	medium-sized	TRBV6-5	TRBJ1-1	TGTGCCAGCAGTCAGGACGGGAACACTGAAGCTTTCTTT	CASSQDGNTEAFF
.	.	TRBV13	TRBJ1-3	TGCGCCAGCAGCTTGGGGAGCTCTGGAAACACCATATATTTT	CASSLGSSGNTIYF
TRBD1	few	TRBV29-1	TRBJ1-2	TGCAGCGTTAGGCCGGACAGGGATGGCCACACCTTC	CSVRPDRDGHTF
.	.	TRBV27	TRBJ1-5	TGTGCCAGCACCCCTTCGGCGTCAGTGATCAATCAGCCCCAGCATTTT	CASTPSASVINQPQHF
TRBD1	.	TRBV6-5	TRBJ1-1	TGTGCCAGCAGCGACAGGGTGAACACTGAAGCTTTCTTT	CASSDRVNTEAFF
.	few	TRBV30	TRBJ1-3	TGTGCCTGGAGACCCCGAAACACCATATATTTT	CAWRPRNTIYF
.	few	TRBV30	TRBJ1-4	TGTGCCTGGAGGCGTTCAACTAATGAAAAACTGTTTTTT	CAWRRSTNEKLFF
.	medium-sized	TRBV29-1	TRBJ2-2	TGCAGCGTTGGAAGAGGGACCGGGGAGCTGTTTTTT	CSVGRGTGELFF
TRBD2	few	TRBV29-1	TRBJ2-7	TGCAGCGTAGGGGTGGGTAGCGGGGGAACCTACGAGCAGTACTTC	CSVGVGSGGTYEQYF
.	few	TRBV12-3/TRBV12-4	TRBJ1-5	TGTGCCAGCAGTTTAGTTGGGCAGGGTAATCAGCCCCAGCATTTT	CASSLVGQGNQPQHF
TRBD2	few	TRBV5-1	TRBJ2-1	TGCGCCAGCAGCCATAGCGGGGGCTACAATGAGCAGTTCTTC	CASSHSGGYNEQFF
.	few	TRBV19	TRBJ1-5	TGTGCCAGTCGGAGTAGCAATCAGCCCCAGCATTTT	CASRSSNQPQHF
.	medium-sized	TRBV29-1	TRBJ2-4	TGCAGCGTTGAAGAAGGGACCAAAAACATTCAGTACTTC	CSVEEGTKNIQYF
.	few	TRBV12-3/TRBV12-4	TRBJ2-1	TGTGCCAGCAGTTTCGCCCTTTGGGACAATGAGCAGTTCTTC	CASSFALWDNEQFF
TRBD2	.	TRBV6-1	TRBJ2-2	TGTGCCAGCAGTGGGCTAGCGGGAGGGTCCGGGGAGCTGTTTTTT	CASSGLAGGSGELFF
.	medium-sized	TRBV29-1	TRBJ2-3	TGCAGCGTTGGGACGGCAGATACGCAGTATTTT	CSVGTADTQYF
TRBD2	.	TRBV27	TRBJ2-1	TGTGCCAGCAGGGCTAGCGGAAACAATGAGCAGTTCTTC	CASRASGNNEQFF